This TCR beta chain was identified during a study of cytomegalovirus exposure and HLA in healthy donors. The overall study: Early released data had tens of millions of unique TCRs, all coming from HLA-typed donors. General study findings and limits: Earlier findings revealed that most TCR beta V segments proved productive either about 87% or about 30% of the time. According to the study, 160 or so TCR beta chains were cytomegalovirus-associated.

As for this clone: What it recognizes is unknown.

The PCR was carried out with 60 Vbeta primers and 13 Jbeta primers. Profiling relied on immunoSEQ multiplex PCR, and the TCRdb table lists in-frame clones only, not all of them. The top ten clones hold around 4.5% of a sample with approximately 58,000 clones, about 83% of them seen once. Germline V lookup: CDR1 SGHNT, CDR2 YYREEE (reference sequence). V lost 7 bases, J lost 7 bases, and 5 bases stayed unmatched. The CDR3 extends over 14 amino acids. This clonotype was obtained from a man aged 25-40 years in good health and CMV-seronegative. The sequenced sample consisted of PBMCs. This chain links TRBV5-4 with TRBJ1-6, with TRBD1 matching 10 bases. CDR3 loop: CASARDRGNSPLHF. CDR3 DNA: TGTGCCAGCGCCCGGGACAGGGGCAATTCACCCCTCCACTTT.